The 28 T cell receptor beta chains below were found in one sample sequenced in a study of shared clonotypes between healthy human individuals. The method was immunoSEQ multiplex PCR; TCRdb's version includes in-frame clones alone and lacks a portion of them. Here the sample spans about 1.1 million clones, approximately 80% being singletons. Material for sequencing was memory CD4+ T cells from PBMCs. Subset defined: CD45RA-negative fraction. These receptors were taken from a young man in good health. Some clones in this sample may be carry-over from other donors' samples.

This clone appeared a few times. CDR3 in DNA: TGTGCCAGCACTCTAACAGGAGGGAACACTGAAGCTTTCTTT. As protein: CASTLTGGNTEAFF. V and J are TRBV6-1 and TRBJ1-1; possible D gene TRBD1, 5 bases. V lost 7 bases to trimming and J lost 1 base, with 13 bases between them. The V gene's germline CDR1 is MNHNS and CDR2 SASEGT. The length of the CDR3 is 14 residues.

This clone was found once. CDR3 in amino acids: CASSLALGTNVLTF. The CDR3 nucleotides are TGCGCCAGCAGCTTGGCTTTGGGCACCAACGTCCTGACTTTC. The genes are TRBV5-1 and TRBJ2-6; D is unresolved. This CDR3 is built from 14 residues. Germline lookup yields CDR1 SGHRS and CDR2 YFSETQ. V shed 0 bases and J shed 8 bases, with 9 bases lying between them.

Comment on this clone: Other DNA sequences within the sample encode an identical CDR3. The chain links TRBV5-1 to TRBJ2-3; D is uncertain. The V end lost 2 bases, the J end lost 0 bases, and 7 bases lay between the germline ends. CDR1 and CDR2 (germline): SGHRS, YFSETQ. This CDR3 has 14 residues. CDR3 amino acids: CASSLAASTDTQYF. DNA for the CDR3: TGCGCCAGCAGCTTAGCAGCTAGCACAGATACGCAGTATTTT.

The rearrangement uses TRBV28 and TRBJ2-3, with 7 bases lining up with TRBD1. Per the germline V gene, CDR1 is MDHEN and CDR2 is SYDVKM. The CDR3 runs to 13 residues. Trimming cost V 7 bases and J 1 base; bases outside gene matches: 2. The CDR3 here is CASTGQGTDTQYF. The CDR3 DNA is TGTGCCAGCACAGGACAGGGCACAGATACGCAGTATTTT.

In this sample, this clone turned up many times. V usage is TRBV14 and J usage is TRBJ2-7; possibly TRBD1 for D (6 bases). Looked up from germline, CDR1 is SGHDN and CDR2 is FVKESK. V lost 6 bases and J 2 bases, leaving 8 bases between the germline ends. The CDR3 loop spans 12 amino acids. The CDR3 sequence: CASRQGTYEQYF. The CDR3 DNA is TGTGCCAGCAGGCAGGGGACCTACGAGCAGTACTTC. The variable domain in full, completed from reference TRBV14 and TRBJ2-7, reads EAGVTQFPSHSVIEKGQTVTLRCDPISGHDNLYWYRRVMGKEIKFLLHFVKESKQDESGMPNNRFLAERTGGTYSTLKVQPAELEDSGVYFCASRQGTYEQYFGPGTRLTVT.

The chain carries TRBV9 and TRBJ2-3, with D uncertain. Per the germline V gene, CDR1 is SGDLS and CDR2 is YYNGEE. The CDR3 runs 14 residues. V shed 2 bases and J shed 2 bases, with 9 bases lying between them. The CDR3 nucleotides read TGTGCCAGCAGCGTGGAGCGCCCCACAGATACGCAGTATTTT. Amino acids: CASSVERPTDTQYF.

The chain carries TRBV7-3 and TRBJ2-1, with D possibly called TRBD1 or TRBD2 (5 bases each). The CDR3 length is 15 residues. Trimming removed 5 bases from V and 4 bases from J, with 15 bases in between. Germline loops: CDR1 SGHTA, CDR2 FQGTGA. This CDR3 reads CASSRAPGQYNEQFF. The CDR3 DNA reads TGTGCCAGCAGCCGGGCCCCGGGGCAGTACAATGAGCAGTTCTTC. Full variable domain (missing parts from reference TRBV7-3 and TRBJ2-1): GAGVSQTPSNKVTEKGKYVELRCDPISGHTALYWYRQSLGQGPEFLIYFQGTGAADDSGLPNDRFFAVRPEGSVSTLKIQRTERGDSAVYLCASSRAPGQYNEQFFGPGTRLTVL.

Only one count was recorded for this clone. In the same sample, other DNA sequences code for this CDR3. The CDR3 spells CASSSTRGEQFF. CDR3 bases: TGTGCCAGCAGCTCAACAAGGGGTGAGCAGTTCTTC. The V call is TRBV7-2, the J call TRBJ2-1, with a tentative D call TRBD1 (5 bases). This CDR3 contains 12 residues. Trimming took 4 bases from V and 9 from J, leaving 10 bases between them. From germline, CDR1 is SGHTA and CDR2 FQGNSA.

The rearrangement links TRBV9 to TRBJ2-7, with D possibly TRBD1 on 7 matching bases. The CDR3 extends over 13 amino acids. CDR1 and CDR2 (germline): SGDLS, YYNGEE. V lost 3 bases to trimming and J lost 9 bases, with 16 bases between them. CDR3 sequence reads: CASSERGRGGQYF. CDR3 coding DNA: TGTGCCAGCAGCGAGAGGGGGCGGGGAGGGCAGTACTTC.

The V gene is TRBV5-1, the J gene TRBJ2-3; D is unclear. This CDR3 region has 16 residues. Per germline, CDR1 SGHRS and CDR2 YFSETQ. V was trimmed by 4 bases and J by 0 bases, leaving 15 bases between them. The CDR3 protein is CASSPPLWGSTDTQYF. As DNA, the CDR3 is TGCGCCAGCAGCCCGCCCCTTTGGGGTAGCACAGATACGCAGTATTTT.

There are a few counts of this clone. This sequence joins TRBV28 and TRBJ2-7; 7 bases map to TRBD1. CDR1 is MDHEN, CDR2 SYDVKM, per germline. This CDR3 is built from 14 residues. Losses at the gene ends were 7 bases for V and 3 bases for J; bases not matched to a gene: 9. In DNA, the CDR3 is TGTGCCAGCACCTCCTACAGGGGTGTCTACGAGCAGTACTTC. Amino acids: CASTSYRGVYEQYF.

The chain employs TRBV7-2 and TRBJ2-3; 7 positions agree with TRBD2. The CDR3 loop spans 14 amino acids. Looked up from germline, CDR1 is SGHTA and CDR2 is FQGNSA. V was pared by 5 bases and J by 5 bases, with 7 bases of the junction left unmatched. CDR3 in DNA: TGTGCCAGCAGCCCGGGACTAATCCAAGATACGCAGTATTTT. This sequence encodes CASSPGLIQDTQYF. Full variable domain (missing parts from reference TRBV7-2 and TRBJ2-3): GAGVSQSPSNKVTEKGKDVELRCDPISGHTALYWYRQSLGQGLEFLIYFQGNSAPDKSGLPSDRFSAERTGGSVSTLTIQRTQQEDSAVYLCASSPGLIQDTQYFGPGTRLTVL.

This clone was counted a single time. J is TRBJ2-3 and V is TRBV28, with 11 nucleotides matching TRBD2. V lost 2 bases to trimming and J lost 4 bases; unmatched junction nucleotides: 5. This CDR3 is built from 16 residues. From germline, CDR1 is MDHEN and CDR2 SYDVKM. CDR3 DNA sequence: TGTGCCAGCAGTTTACCCCCTAGCGGGAGGTCAGATACGCAGTATTTT. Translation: CASSLPPSGRSDTQYF.

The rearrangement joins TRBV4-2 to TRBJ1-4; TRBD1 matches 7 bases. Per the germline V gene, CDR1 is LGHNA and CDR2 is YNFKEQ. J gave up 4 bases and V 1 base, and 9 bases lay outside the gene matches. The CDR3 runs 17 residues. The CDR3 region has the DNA TGTGCCAGCAGCCAAGTTGCCAGGGGGGTTATTAATGAAAAACTGTTTTTT. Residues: CASSQVARGVINEKLFF.

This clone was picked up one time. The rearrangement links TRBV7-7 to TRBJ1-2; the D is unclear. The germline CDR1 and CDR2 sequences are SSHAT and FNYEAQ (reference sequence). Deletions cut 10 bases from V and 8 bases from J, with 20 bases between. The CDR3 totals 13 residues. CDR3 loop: CATVEVKDRGYTF. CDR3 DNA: TGTGCCACCGTGGAGGTCAAGGATCGCGGCTACACCTTC.

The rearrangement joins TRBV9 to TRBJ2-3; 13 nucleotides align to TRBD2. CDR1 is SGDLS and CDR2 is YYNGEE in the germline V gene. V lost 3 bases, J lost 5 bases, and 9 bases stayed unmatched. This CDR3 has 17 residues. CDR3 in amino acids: CASSERGTSGMEDTQYF. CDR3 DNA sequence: TGTGCCAGCAGCGAGAGGGGGACTAGCGGGATGGAAGATACGCAGTATTTT.

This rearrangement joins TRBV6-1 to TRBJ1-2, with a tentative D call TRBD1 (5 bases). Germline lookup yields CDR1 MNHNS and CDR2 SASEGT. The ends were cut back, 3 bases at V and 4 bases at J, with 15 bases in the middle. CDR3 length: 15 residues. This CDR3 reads CASSESEDNVYGYTF. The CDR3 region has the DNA TGTGCCAGCAGTGAGTCCGAGGACAACGTCTATGGCTACACCTTC.

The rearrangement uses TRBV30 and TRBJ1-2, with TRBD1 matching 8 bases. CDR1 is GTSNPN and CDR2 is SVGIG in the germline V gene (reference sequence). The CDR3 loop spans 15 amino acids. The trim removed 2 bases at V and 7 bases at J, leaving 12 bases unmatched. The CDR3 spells CAWSPWRTGLGGYTF. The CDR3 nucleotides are TGTGCCTGGAGTCCCTGGCGGACAGGGTTGGGTGGCTACACCTTC.

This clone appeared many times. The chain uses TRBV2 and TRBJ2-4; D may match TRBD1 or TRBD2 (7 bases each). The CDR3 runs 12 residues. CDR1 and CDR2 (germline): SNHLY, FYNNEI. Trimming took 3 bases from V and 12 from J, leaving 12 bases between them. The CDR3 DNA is TGTGCCAGCAGTGACAGGGGGGGAAATCAGTACTTC. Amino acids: CASSDRGGNQYF.

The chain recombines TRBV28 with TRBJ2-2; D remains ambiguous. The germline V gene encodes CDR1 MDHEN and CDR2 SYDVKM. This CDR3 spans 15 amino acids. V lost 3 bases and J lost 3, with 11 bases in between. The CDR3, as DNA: TGTGCCAGCAGTTTGTTTGAGTTAGACACCGGGGAGCTGTTTTTT. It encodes CASSLFELDTGELFF.

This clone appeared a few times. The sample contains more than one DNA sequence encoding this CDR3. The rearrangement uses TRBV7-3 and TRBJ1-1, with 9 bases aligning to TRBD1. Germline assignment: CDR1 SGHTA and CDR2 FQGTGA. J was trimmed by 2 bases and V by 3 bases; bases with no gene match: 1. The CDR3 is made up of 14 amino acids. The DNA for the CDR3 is TGTGCCAGCAGCTTGACAGGGGGTAACACTGAAGCTTTCTTT. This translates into CASSLTGGNTEAFF.

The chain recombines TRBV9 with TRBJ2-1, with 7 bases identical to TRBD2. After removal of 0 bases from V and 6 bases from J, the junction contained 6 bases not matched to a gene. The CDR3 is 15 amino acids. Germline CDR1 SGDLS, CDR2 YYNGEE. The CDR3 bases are TGTGCCAGCAGCGTAGGAGGACTAGTTGTCAATGAGCAGTTCTTC. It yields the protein CASSVGGLVVNEQFF.

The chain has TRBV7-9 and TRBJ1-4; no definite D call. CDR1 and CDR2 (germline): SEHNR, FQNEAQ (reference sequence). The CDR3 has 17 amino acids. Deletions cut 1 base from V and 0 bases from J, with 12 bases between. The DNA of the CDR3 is TGTGCCAGCAGCTTAGGGGCGCGGACGACAACTAATGAAAAACTGTTTTTT. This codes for CASSLGARTTTNEKLFF.

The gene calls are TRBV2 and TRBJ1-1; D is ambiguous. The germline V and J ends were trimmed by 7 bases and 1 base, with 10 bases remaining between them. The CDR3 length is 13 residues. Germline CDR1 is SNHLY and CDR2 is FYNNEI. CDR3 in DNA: TGTGCCAGCACCAGACGGGAGAACACTGAAGCTTTCTTT. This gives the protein CASTRRENTEAFF.

The CDR3 coding sequence is TGCAGTGCTAGACCACCGGGACTTCAGTATTTT. Its translation: CSARPPGLQYF. This chain joins TRBV20-1 and TRBJ2-3; D is possibly TRBD2 (6 bases). Germline loops: CDR1 DFQATT, CDR2 SNEGSKA (reference sequence). V dropped 2 bases and J dropped 12 bases, with 12 bases sitting between them. This CDR3 comprises 11 residues.

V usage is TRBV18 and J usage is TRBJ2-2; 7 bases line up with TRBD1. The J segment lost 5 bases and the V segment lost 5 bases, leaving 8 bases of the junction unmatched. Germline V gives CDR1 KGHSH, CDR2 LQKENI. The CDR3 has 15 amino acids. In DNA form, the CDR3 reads TGTGCCAGCTCAAACCAAGGGACAGCGACCGGGGAGCTGTTTTTT. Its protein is CASSNQGTATGELFF. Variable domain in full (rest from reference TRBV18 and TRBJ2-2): NAGVMQNPRHLVRRRGQEARLRCSPMKGHSHVYWYRQLPEEGLKFMVYLQKENIIDESGMPKERFSAEFPKEGPSILRIQQVVRGDSAAYFCASSNQGTATGELFFGEGSRLTVL.

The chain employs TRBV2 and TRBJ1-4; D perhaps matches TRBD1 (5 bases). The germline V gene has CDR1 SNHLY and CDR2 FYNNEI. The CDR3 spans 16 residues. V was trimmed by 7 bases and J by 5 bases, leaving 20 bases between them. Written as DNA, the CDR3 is TGTGCCAGCAAACGAAGGGGCGCGGAGGCCAATGAAAAACTGTTTTTT. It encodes CASKRRGAEANEKLFF.

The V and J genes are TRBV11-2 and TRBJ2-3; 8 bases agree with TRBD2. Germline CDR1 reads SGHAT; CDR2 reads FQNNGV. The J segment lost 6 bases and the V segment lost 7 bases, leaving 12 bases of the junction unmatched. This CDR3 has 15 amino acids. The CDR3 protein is CASNVRLAGGDTQYF. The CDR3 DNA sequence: TGTGCCAGCAACGTCAGGCTAGCGGGTGGGGATACGCAGTATTTT. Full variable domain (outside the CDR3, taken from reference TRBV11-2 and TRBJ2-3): EAGVAQSPRYKIIEKRQSVAFWCNPISGHATLYWYQQILGQGPKLLIQFQNNGVVDDSQLPKDRFSAERLKGVDSTLKIQPAKLEDSAVYLCASNVRLAGGDTQYFGPGTRLTVL.